This is a list of T cell receptor beta chains from one sample in a study of beta chain features in type 1 diabetes. Clones were sequenced by immunoSEQ multiplex PCR, and TCRdb holds only the in-frame ones, with some missing. The sample records a few hundred thousand clones, roughly 14% being singletons. Source material: naive CD4+ T cells from blood. The receptor source for this set is a young woman with type 1 diabetes. Each CDR3 is given with its conserved first and last residue. D genes are given only for firm matches. Only some rows state a clone size, as once, few, many or a class for expanded clones.

j_gene: TRBJ2-7
abundance: few
d_gene: .
v_gene: TRBV7-9
CDR3nt: TGTGCCAGCAGCTTACAGGGAACCTACGAGCAGTACTTC
CDR3aa: CASSLQGTYEQYF

j_gene: TRBJ1-5
abundance: few
d_gene: .
v_gene: TRBV18
CDR3nt: TGTGCCAGCTCATCCAAGCGGGGAGATCAGCCCCAGCATTTT
CDR3aa: CASSSKRGDQPQHF

j_gene: TRBJ1-5
abundance: few
d_gene: .
v_gene: TRBV2
CDR3nt: TGTGCCAGCAGGGGGCTTGGGCAGGGGAAAGCGCCCCAGCATTTT
CDR3aa: CASRGLGQGKAPQHF

j_gene: TRBJ2-7
abundance: .
d_gene: .
v_gene: TRBV28
CDR3nt: TGTGCCAGCAGTGCCCCGAGCGGCCCCAACTCCTACGAGCAGTACTTC
CDR3aa: CASSAPSGPNSYEQYF

j_gene: TRBJ2-5
abundance: few
d_gene: TRBD1
v_gene: TRBV28
CDR3nt: TGTGCCAGCAGCAAAAGGACAGGGAAAGAGACCCAGTACTTC
CDR3aa: CASSKRTGKETQYF

j_gene: TRBJ1-1
abundance: few
d_gene: TRBD1
v_gene: TRBV5-1
CDR3nt: TGCGCCAGCAGCTCGACAGGGGGGAAAGCTTTCTTT
CDR3aa: CASSSTGGKAFF

j_gene: TRBJ1-1
abundance: .
d_gene: .
v_gene: TRBV19
CDR3nt: TGTGCCAGTAGTGGTCAGGGGCAGGTTGAAGTGAACACTGAAGCTTTCTTT
CDR3aa: CASSGQGQVEVNTEAFF

j_gene: TRBJ2-7
abundance: .
d_gene: TRBD2
v_gene: TRBV7-6
CDR3nt: TGTGCCAGCAGCTTAGGACTAGCGGTCTACGAGCAGTACTTC
CDR3aa: CASSLGLAVYEQYF

j_gene: TRBJ2-7
abundance: .
d_gene: TRBD2
v_gene: TRBV6-5
CDR3nt: TGTGCCAGCAGTTACTCGGGCGGGAGCAACGAGCAGTACTTC
CDR3aa: CASSYSGGSNEQYF

j_gene: TRBJ1-1
abundance: .
d_gene: .
v_gene: TRBV5-1
CDR3nt: TGCGCCAGCACCTTACTGACCGGGGAATCCAACACTGAAGCTTTCTTT
CDR3aa: CASTLLTGESNTEAFF

j_gene: TRBJ1-2
abundance: few
d_gene: TRBD1
v_gene: TRBV2
CDR3nt: TGTGCCAGCAGTCGACAGGGACCCTATGGCTACACCTTC
CDR3aa: CASSRQGPYGYTF

j_gene: TRBJ1-2
abundance: few
d_gene: TRBD1
v_gene: TRBV30
CDR3nt: TGTGCCTGGACACGGACAGGGGGGATCTATGGCTACACCTTC
CDR3aa: CAWTRTGGIYGYTF

j_gene: TRBJ1-2
abundance: few
d_gene: .
v_gene: TRBV30
CDR3nt: TGTGCCTGGAGTGGGGCAGCCATCTACACCTTC
CDR3aa: CAWSGAAIYTF

j_gene: TRBJ1-2
abundance: few
d_gene: TRBD1
v_gene: TRBV5-8
CDR3nt: TGTGCCAGCAGCCCGGACAGGGTTTGGGGCTACACCTTC
CDR3aa: CASSPDRVWGYTF

j_gene: TRBJ2-3
abundance: .
d_gene: .
v_gene: TRBV7-3
CDR3nt: TGTGCCAGCAGCTTAACGTCCGGGGTTACAGATACGCAGTATTTT
CDR3aa: CASSLTSGVTDTQYF

j_gene: TRBJ2-5
abundance: few
d_gene: .
v_gene: TRBV28
CDR3nt: TGTGCCAGCAGTCCCGGTACTAGCATCCAAGAGACCCAGTACTTC
CDR3aa: CASSPGTSIQETQYF

j_gene: TRBJ1-1
abundance: .
d_gene: .
v_gene: TRBV5-1
CDR3nt: TGCGCCAGCAGCTGGGGACACCCGAACACTGAAGCTTTCTTT
CDR3aa: CASSWGHPNTEAFF

j_gene: TRBJ1-5
abundance: .
d_gene: TRBD1
v_gene: TRBV2
CDR3nt: TGTGCCAGCAGTTCACACAGGGGGCCTCATAGCAATCAGCCCCAGCATTTT
CDR3aa: CASSSHRGPHSNQPQHF

j_gene: TRBJ1-4
abundance: few
d_gene: .
v_gene: TRBV2
CDR3nt: TGTGCCAGCACCCCAGCAACTAATGAAAAACTGTTTTTT
CDR3aa: CASTPATNEKLFF

j_gene: TRBJ2-3
abundance: .
d_gene: .
v_gene: TRBV19
CDR3nt: TGTGCCAGCGGACGAGGGTATAGCACAGATACGCAGTATTTT
CDR3aa: CASGRGYSTDTQYF

j_gene: TRBJ2-5
abundance: .
d_gene: .
v_gene: TRBV7-6
CDR3nt: TGTGCCAGCAGCTTAAGTCCGGAGGGTCAAGAGACCCAGTACTTC
CDR3aa: CASSLSPEGQETQYF

j_gene: TRBJ2-1
abundance: few
d_gene: TRBD2
v_gene: TRBV25-1
CDR3nt: TGTGCCAGCAGTGAATTCGCGGGGGTTTACAATGAGCAGTTCTTC
CDR3aa: CASSEFAGVYNEQFF

j_gene: TRBJ2-7
abundance: .
d_gene: .
v_gene: TRBV7-2
CDR3nt: TGTGCCAGCAGCTTAGGTCTAGGATGGCCGGGCTACGAGCAGTACTTC
CDR3aa: CASSLGLGWPGYEQYF

j_gene: TRBJ1-3
abundance: .
d_gene: TRBD1
v_gene: TRBV29-1
CDR3nt: TGCAGCGACATACCGGGACAGGGGTTCTCTGGAAACACCATATATTTT
CDR3aa: CSDIPGQGFSGNTIYF

j_gene: TRBJ2-7
abundance: few
d_gene: TRBD1
v_gene: TRBV2
CDR3nt: TGTGCCAGCAGTACAGGGGGTCCCGAGCAGTACTTC
CDR3aa: CASSTGGPEQYF

j_gene: TRBJ2-5
abundance: .
d_gene: TRBD2
v_gene: TRBV28
CDR3nt: TGTGCCAGCAGTTTCCTAGCGGGAGTGATTTGGGAGACCCAGTACTTC
CDR3aa: CASSFLAGVIWETQYF

j_gene: TRBJ2-1
abundance: .
d_gene: TRBD2
v_gene: TRBV2
CDR3nt: TGTGCCAGCAGTGGACTAGCGGGAGGGTCAGGGAATGAGCAGTTCTTC
CDR3aa: CASSGLAGGSGNEQFF

j_gene: TRBJ2-1
abundance: .
d_gene: TRBD2
v_gene: TRBV11-2
CDR3nt: TGTGCCAGCAGCTTAACTCGGGCTAGCGGGACGAATGAGCAGTTCTTC
CDR3aa: CASSLTRASGTNEQFF

j_gene: TRBJ2-5
abundance: .
d_gene: .
v_gene: TRBV28
CDR3nt: TGTGCCAGCAGTTTAGCAGGTGGAAAAGAGACCCAGTACTTC
CDR3aa: CASSLAGGKETQYF

j_gene: TRBJ2-1
abundance: few
d_gene: .
v_gene: TRBV30
CDR3nt: TGTGCCTGGGAACCCACAGACAATGAGCAGTTCTTC
CDR3aa: CAWEPTDNEQFF

j_gene: TRBJ2-3
abundance: .
d_gene: .
v_gene: TRBV5-6
CDR3nt: TGTGCCAGCAGCCTTAGCACAGATACGCAGTATTTT
CDR3aa: CASSLSTDTQYF

j_gene: TRBJ2-1
abundance: .
d_gene: TRBD2
v_gene: TRBV30
CDR3nt: TGTGCCTGGGTAGGACTAGAGTCCTACAATGAGCAGTTCTTC
CDR3aa: CAWVGLESYNEQFF

j_gene: TRBJ2-7
abundance: few
d_gene: TRBD1
v_gene: TRBV14
CDR3nt: TGTGCCAGCAGCCTAATTGACAGGGCCCACGAGCAGTACTTC
CDR3aa: CASSLIDRAHEQYF

j_gene: TRBJ1-1
abundance: .
d_gene: TRBD1
v_gene: TRBV6-5
CDR3nt: TGTGCCAGCAGCGGACAGGGGATGAACACTGAAGCTTTCTTT
CDR3aa: CASSGQGMNTEAFF

j_gene: TRBJ2-6
abundance: .
d_gene: .
v_gene: TRBV10-3
CDR3nt: TGTGCCATCAGTGATTCATCTGGGGCCAACGTCCTGACTTTC
CDR3aa: CAISDSSGANVLTF

j_gene: TRBJ2-7
abundance: .
d_gene: TRBD2
v_gene: TRBV6-5
CDR3nt: TGTGCCAGCAGTTACGGGACTAGCGGGAGCTACGAGCAGTACTTC
CDR3aa: CASSYGTSGSYEQYF

j_gene: TRBJ2-4
abundance: few
d_gene: TRBD1
v_gene: TRBV9
CDR3nt: TGTGCCAGCAGCGTAGGTGGGACAGGGAAAAACATTCAGTACTTC
CDR3aa: CASSVGGTGKNIQYF

j_gene: TRBJ1-1
abundance: few
d_gene: .
v_gene: TRBV30
CDR3nt: TGTGCCTGGGAGAGGACAGAGAACACTGAAGCTTTCTTT
CDR3aa: CAWERTENTEAFF

j_gene: TRBJ2-7
abundance: few
d_gene: .
v_gene: TRBV28
CDR3nt: TGTGCCAGCACCCGAGGGTTCTACGAGCAGTACTTC
CDR3aa: CASTRGFYEQYF

j_gene: TRBJ2-3
abundance: few
d_gene: .
v_gene: TRBV28
CDR3nt: TGTGCCAGCCTTACAGGGTTGTGGCCAGATACGCAGTATTTT
CDR3aa: CASLTGLWPDTQYF

j_gene: TRBJ2-1
abundance: few
d_gene: .
v_gene: TRBV5-1
CDR3nt: TGCGCCAGCAGCTTGGTGGCAGACTCCTACAATGAGCAGTTCTTC
CDR3aa: CASSLVADSYNEQFF

j_gene: TRBJ2-7
abundance: few
d_gene: TRBD1
v_gene: TRBV4-1
CDR3nt: TGCGCCAGCAGCCAACCACGACAGGGAAGTAACGAGCAGTACTTC
CDR3aa: CASSQPRQGSNEQYF

j_gene: TRBJ2-5
abundance: few
d_gene: TRBD1
v_gene: TRBV10-3
CDR3nt: TGTGCCATCAAGACCCGGGACAGGGGAGGGAGAGAGACCCAGTACTTC
CDR3aa: CAIKTRDRGGRETQYF

j_gene: TRBJ1-3
abundance: .
d_gene: .
v_gene: TRBV28
CDR3nt: TGTGCCAGCACTTCCGACAGCGCCACTGGAAACACCATATATTTT
CDR3aa: CASTSDSATGNTIYF

j_gene: TRBJ2-6
abundance: few
d_gene: .
v_gene: TRBV7-2
CDR3nt: TGTGCCAGCAGCTTAGCGGGGGGTGGCTCTGGGGCCAACGTCCTGACTTTC
CDR3aa: CASSLAGGGSGANVLTF

j_gene: TRBJ1-1
abundance: few
d_gene: TRBD1
v_gene: TRBV4-3
CDR3nt: TGCGCCAGCAGCCAAGTTGACAGGGGGATGAACACTGAAGCTTTCTTT
CDR3aa: CASSQVDRGMNTEAFF

j_gene: TRBJ1-5
abundance: few
d_gene: TRBD1
v_gene: TRBV30
CDR3nt: TGTGCCTGGACGAATCAGGGGGGTAACCAGCCCCAGCATTTT
CDR3aa: CAWTNQGGNQPQHF

j_gene: TRBJ1-5
abundance: few
d_gene: .
v_gene: TRBV28
CDR3nt: TGTGCCAGCAGCTCGGATGACAACGTGTATCAGCCCCAGCATTTT
CDR3aa: CASSSDDNVYQPQHF